The present TCR beta chain was sequenced within a study of blood T cell repertoires in COVID-19. Study-wide background: The United States, Italy and Spain were the sources of the acute and convalescent COVID-19 samples.

The repertoire was sequenced with immunoSEQ multiplex PCR; TCRdb's copy has only in-frame clones and lacks some. This table has 320,000 or so clones, 87% appearing once. V was pared by 8 bases and J by 3 bases, with 14 bases between. This CDR3 has 13 residues. Germline V CDR1 and CDR2: MNHEY, SVGAGI. Participant ages covered roughly 18 to 89 years across 24 US areas. Participants' own reports of clinical history determined their cohort assignment. The V and J genes are TRBV6-5 and TRBJ2-7, with D perhaps TRBD2 (6 bases). This clonotype originated in a woman aged 25 to 39 who had recovered from COVID-19. The sequenced sample consisted of PBMCs or T cells enriched from blood (not recorded which). The CDR3, as DNA: TGTGCCAGCCGGGAGTCAGCCAGCTACGAGCAGTACTTC. Its protein product is CASRESASYEQYF.